The clone carrying this TCR beta chain was detected a few times. These data originate in a study of blood T cells in healthy people across ages. A minimum of 6 micrograms of total RNA was extracted per sample. With a J-beta primer mix and a sample-barcoded 5' primer, a second PCR ran 7 to 11 cycles. Each cDNA molecule received a tag from a template-switch adaptor that had 12 random nucleotides. TCRdb reprocessed the 5' RACE reads with MiXCR, giving one entry per CDR3 protein. The sample records 750,000 to 950,000 distinct CDR3 sequences, 25% to 30% being singletons. Germline CDR1 and CDR2: LNHNV and YYDKDF (reference sequence). The CDR3 consists of 14 residues. V was trimmed by 4 bases and J by 12 bases, leaving 19 bases between them. This same sample was also part of a study on T cells of mothers and their children. That paper notes: The sample comes from several healthy Caucasian donors: mothers and children. Reads obtained per mother exceeded 10 million TCR beta CDR3 reads, with 3 million to 3.5 million obtained per child.

Specimen: blood. This TCR was recovered from a boy aged 10-17 years in good health. This rearrangement joins TRBV15 to TRBJ2-1; D remains ambiguous. CDR3 in DNA: TGTGCCACCAGCACAGAAAGAGAAGGCCCAGGGCAGTTCTTC. Its translation: CATSTEREGPGQFF.